The clone carrying this TCR beta chain was counted between two and nine times. The sample comes from a study of blood T cell repertoires in COVID-19. Background on the study: Sites in the United States, Italy and Spain provided acute and convalescent COVID-19 samples. T cells, B-cell-depleted T cells, or PBMCs supplied cDNA or gDNA.

Produced via immunoSEQ multiplex PCR; TCRdb's table is partial and in-frame only. The table includes 150,000 or so clones, 87% detected once. This CDR3 contains 15 residues. Per germline, CDR1 SEHNR and CDR2 FQNEAQ (reference sequence). V lost 5 bases, J lost 4 bases, and 10 bases stayed unmatched. The clonotype comes from a human donor in a cohort sampled during active COVID-19. Sequencing used peripheral blood. V and J are TRBV7-9 and TRBJ1-2; 7 bases match TRBD1. Written as DNA, the CDR3 is TGTGCCAGCAGCATCGTTCGACAGGGTCTCTATGGCTACACCTTC. Translation gives CASSIVRQGLYGYTF.